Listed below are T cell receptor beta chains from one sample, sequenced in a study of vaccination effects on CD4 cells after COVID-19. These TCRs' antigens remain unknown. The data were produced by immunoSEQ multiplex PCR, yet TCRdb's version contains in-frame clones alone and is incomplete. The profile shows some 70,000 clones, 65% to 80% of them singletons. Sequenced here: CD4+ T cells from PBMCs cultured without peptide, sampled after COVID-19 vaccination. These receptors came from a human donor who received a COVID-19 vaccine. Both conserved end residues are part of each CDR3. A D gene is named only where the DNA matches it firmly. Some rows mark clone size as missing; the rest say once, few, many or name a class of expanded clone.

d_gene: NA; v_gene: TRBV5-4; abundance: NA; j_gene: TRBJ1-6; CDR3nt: TGTGCCAGCAGCCCGGACGGATATAATTCACCCCTCCACTTT; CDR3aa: CASSPDGYNSPLHF
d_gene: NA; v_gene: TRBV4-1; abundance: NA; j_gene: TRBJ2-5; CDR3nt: TGCGCCAGCAGCCAAGATGTGGACCCACCAACCCAGTACTTC; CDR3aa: CASSQDVDPPTQYF
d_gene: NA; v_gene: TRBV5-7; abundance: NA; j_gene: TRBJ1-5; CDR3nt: TGTGCCAGCAGCAAGTTTGAGCCCCAGCATTTT; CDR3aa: CASSKFEPQHF
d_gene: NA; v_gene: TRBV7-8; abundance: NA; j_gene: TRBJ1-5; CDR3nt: TGTGCCAGCAGCGAACGGGACACCCTTAGCAATCAGCCCCAGCATTTT; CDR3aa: CASSERDTLSNQPQHF
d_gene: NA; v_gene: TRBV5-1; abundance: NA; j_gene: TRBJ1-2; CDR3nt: TGCGCCAGCAGCTTAGACAGGAACTATGGCTACACCTTC; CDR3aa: CASSLDRNYGYTF
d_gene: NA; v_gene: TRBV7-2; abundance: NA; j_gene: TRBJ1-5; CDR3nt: TGTGCCAGCAGCTACGACGGCGGCAATCAGCCCCAGCATTTT; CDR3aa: CASSYDGGNQPQHF
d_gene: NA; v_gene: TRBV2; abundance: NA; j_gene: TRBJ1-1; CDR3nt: TGTGCCAGCAGTGCCCTCCAGGGCCCACAGATCGGAGCTTTCTTT; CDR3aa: CASSALQGPQIGAFF
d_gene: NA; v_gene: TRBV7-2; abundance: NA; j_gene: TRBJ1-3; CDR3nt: TGTGCCAGCAGCTTAGGGAGGGGGGGCTCTGGAAACACCATATATTTT; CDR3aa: CASSLGRGGSGNTIYF
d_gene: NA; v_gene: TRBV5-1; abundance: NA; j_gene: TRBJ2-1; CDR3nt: TGCGCCAGCAGCTTGGATGACAGGTTTAATGAGCAGTTCTTC; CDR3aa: CASSLDDRFNEQFF
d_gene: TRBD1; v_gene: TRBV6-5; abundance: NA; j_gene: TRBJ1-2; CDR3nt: TGTGCCAGCAGTCAGGACAGGGGGAATAACTATGGCTACACCTTC; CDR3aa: CASSQDRGNNYGYTF
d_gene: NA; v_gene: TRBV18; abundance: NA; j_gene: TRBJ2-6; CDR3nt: TGTGCCAGCTCACCAGAGGGGACTGGGGCCAACGTCCTGACTTTC; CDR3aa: CASSPEGTGANVLTF
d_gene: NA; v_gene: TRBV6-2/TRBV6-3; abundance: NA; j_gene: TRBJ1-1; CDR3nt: TGTGCCAGCAGTTACTCGAAATGGTGGTCGGGCGCTGGAGGGCCTGAAGCTTTCTTT; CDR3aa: CASSYSKWWSGAGGPEAFF
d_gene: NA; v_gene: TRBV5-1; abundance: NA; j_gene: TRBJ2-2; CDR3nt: TGCGCCAGCAGCCCCCGTACTCTCGGAAACACCGGGGAGCTGTTTTTT; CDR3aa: CASSPRTLGNTGELFF
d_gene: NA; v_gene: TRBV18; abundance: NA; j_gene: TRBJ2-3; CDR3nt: TGTGCCAGCTCACCGGTCTTGAGGGTTAGCACAGATACGCAGTATTTT; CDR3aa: CASSPVLRVSTDTQYF
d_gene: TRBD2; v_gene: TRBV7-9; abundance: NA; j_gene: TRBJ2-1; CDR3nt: TGTGCCAGCAGCTTAGCTGGTGGTCGAGCGGGGAGCAATGAGCAGTTCTTC; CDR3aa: CASSLAGGRAGSNEQFF
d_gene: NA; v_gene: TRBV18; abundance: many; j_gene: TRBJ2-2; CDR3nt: TGTGCCAGCTCACCAAGAGGGACACAGAACACCGGGGAGCTGTTTTTT; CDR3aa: CASSPRGTQNTGELFF
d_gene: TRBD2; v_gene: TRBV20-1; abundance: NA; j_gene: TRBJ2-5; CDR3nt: TGCAGTGTTAGTACTAGCGCAATTCAAGAGACCCAGTACTTC; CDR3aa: CSVSTSAIQETQYF
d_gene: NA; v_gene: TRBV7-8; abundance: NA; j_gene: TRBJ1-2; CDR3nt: TGTGCCAGCAGCTTAGCGCTAACCGCTACCGGCTACACCTTC; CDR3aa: CASSLALTATGYTF
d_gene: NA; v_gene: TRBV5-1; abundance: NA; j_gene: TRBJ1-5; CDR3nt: TGCGCCAGCAGCTTATCAGAAAATCAGCCCCAGCATTTT; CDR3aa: CASSLSENQPQHF
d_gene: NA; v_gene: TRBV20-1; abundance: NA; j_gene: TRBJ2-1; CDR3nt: TGCAGTGCTAGTGGAGGGGGGGCGGTCGGCAATGAGCAGTTCTTC; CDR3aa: CSASGGGAVGNEQFF